A selection of T cell receptor beta chains follows, all from one sample in a study of beta chain features in type 1 diabetes. Profiled with immunoSEQ multiplex PCR; TCRdb holds only in-frame clones, not every one. The sample shows roughly 730,000 clones, about an eighth of them seen only once. Sequenced input: naive CD4+ T cells from blood. These receptors all come from a man younger than 30 with type 1 diabetes. The CDR3 runs from the conserved cysteine through the conserved F or W. D genes are given only for firm matches. Only some rows state a clone size, as once, few, many or a class for expanded clones.

abundance,j_gene,v_gene,d_gene,CDR3aa,CDR3nt
-,TRBJ2-1,TRBV6-6,-,CASSPPGATEQFF,TGTGCCAGCAGTCCCCCCGGGGCCACTGAGCAGTTCTTC
few,TRBJ1-1,TRBV29-1,-,CSVVNPGVGNTEAFF,TGCAGCGTTGTTAATCCGGGGGTGGGAAACACTGAAGCTTTCTTT
few,TRBJ2-7,TRBV28,-,CASKTDGPYEQYF,TGTGCCAGCAAGACAGACGGCCCCTACGAGCAGTACTTC
-,TRBJ2-5,TRBV2,TRBD1,CASRTGQGETQYF,TGTGCCAGCAGGACCGGACAGGGGGAGACCCAGTACTTC
-,TRBJ1-5,TRBV30,TRBD1,CAWRVGQVSSNQPQHF,TGTGCCTGGAGGGTGGGACAGGTCTCTAGCAATCAGCCCCAGCATTTT
-,TRBJ1-6,TRBV30,-,CAWREQGDSPLHF,TGTGCCTGGCGGGAACAGGGTGATTCACCCCTCCACTTT
-,TRBJ2-7,TRBV10-3,-,CAISETTATYEQYF,TGTGCCATCAGTGAAACGACAGCAACCTACGAGCAGTACTTC
few,TRBJ2-5,TRBV2,-,CASSAPGLQETQYF,TGTGCCAGCAGTGCCCCGGGATTACAAGAGACCCAGTACTTC
-,TRBJ2-2,TRBV5-1,-,CASSLSTGELFF,TGCGCCAGCAGCTTGAGCACCGGGGAGCTGTTTTTT
-,TRBJ2-1,TRBV5-4,-,CASSPQGDYYNEQFF,TGTGCCAGCAGTCCCCAGGGGGACTACTACAATGAGCAGTTCTTC
few,TRBJ2-7,TRBV5-1,-,CASSLGPGSYEQYF,TGCGCCAGCAGCTTGGGCCCAGGGTCCTACGAGCAGTACTTC
-,TRBJ1-2,TRBV4-1,TRBD1,CASSHPTGAPDGYTF,TGCGCCAGCAGCCATCCTACAGGGGCCCCCGATGGCTACACCTTC
few,TRBJ1-5,TRBV7-2,-,CASSLAQGSQPQHF,TGTGCCAGCAGCTTAGCGCAGGGTAGTCAGCCCCAGCATTTT
few,TRBJ1-2,TRBV7-9,TRBD1,CASSFEDRGDGYTF,TGTGCCAGCAGCTTTGAGGACAGGGGCGATGGCTACACCTTC
few,TRBJ1-2,TRBV27,-,CASSQNPGTFYTF,TGTGCCAGCAGCCAAAATCCAGGGACCTTCTACACCTTC
-,TRBJ1-1,TRBV25-1,-,CASSEMENTEAFF,TGTGCCAGCAGTGAAATGGAGAACACTGAAGCTTTCTTT
-,TRBJ2-3,TRBV4-1,-,CASSQDRLDSYTDTQYF,TGCGCCAGCAGCCAAGATAGGCTGGACAGTTACACAGATACGCAGTATTTT
few,TRBJ2-1,TRBV10-3,-,CAISETNSDEQFF,TGTGCCATCAGTGAAACGAACAGCGATGAGCAGTTCTTC
few,TRBJ1-4,TRBV5-8,TRBD1,CASSWGQPMANEKLFF,TGTGCCAGCAGCTGGGGACAGCCTATGGCTAATGAAAAACTGTTTTTT
few,TRBJ2-5,TRBV10-3,TRBD2,CATDIAGGQETQYF,TGTGCCACTGATATCGCGGGGGGCCAAGAGACCCAGTACTTC
few,TRBJ1-2,TRBV6-5,-,CASSYIRQGSNGYTF,TGTGCCAGCAGTTACATCCGGCAGGGGAGTAATGGCTACACCTTC
once,TRBJ2-2,TRBV7-8,-,CASSLVRGELFF,TGTGCCAGCAGCTTAGTTCGGGGGGAGCTGTTTTTT
few,TRBJ2-4,TRBV7-3,-,CASPRFGGGSPYF,-
-,TRBJ1-1,TRBV30,-,CAWSRSPADEAFF,TGTGCCTGGAGCCGGAGTCCCGCCGATGAAGCTTTCTTT
-,TRBJ1-6,TRBV10-3,-,CAISDSSPLHF,TGTGCCATCAGTGATAGTTCACCCCTCCACTTT
-,TRBJ1-2,TRBV9,-,CASSVAPGEAYGYTF,TGTGCCAGCAGCGTAGCCCCAGGGGAAGCCTATGGCTACACCTTC
few,TRBJ1-2,TRBV5-1,TRBD1,CASKGTGFYGYTF,TGCGCCAGCAAGGGGACAGGGTTCTATGGCTACACCTTC
few,TRBJ1-4,TRBV6-5,TRBD1,CASSARQGPDEKLFF,TGTGCCAGCAGTGCCAGACAGGGCCCAGATGAAAAACTGTTTTTT
-,TRBJ2-6,TRBV27,-,CASSLSAGANVLTF,TGTGCCAGCAGTTTATCGGCTGGGGCCAACGTCCTGACTTTC
-,TRBJ2-3,TRBV5-1,TRBD2,CASSLAAGGHQQYF,TGCGCCAGCAGCTTGGCCGCGGGGGGCCACCAGCAGTATTTT
-,TRBJ2-1,TRBV7-9,TRBD2,CASSLQAGYNEQFF,TGTGCCAGCAGCTTACAAGCGGGGTACAATGAGCAGTTCTTC
few,TRBJ2-3,TRBV7-2,TRBD2,CASSLQRLAGVDTQYF,TGTGCCAGCAGCTTACAGAGGCTAGCGGGAGTGGATACGCAGTATTTT
few,TRBJ2-7,TRBV4-1,-,CASSQGSGPSYEQYF,TGCGCCAGCAGCCAAGGGAGCGGACCCTCCTACGAGCAGTACTTC
-,TRBJ1-2,TRBV12-5,-,CASGLITGYDGYTF,TGTGCTAGTGGTTTGATCACAGGATATGATGGCTACACCTTC
-,TRBJ2-3,TRBV19,TRBD2,CASSTGLAGGHRGADTQYF,TGTGCCAGTAGCACCGGACTAGCGGGGGGCCACCGAGGGGCAGATACGCAGTATTTT
few,TRBJ1-1,TRBV6-1,-,CASSDQGGTEAFF,TGTGCCAGCAGTGATCAAGGAGGCACTGAAGCTTTCTTT
-,TRBJ1-2,TRBV5-1,TRBD1,CASSPRQGDYTF,TGCGCCAGCAGCCCGCGACAGGGGGACTACACCTTC
few,TRBJ1-1,TRBV5-6,-,CASSSDSYMEAFF,TGTGCCAGCAGCTCTGACAGCTACATGGAAGCTTTCTTT
-,TRBJ1-3,TRBV30,-,CAWSSLSGNTIYF,TGTGCCTGGAGTTCCCTGTCTGGAAACACCATATATTTT
-,TRBJ2-5,TRBV5-6,-,CASSLGQPRETQYF,TGTGCCAGCAGCTTGGGACAGCCTAGGGAGACCCAGTACTTC
few,TRBJ1-6,TRBV5-5,-,CAGCSPLHF,TGTGCGGGGTGTTCACCCCTCCACTTT
few,TRBJ2-5,TRBV7-6,TRBD2,CASSLVGTSGGQETQYF,TGTGCCAGCAGCTTAGTGGGGACTAGCGGGGGGCAAGAGACCCAGTACTTC